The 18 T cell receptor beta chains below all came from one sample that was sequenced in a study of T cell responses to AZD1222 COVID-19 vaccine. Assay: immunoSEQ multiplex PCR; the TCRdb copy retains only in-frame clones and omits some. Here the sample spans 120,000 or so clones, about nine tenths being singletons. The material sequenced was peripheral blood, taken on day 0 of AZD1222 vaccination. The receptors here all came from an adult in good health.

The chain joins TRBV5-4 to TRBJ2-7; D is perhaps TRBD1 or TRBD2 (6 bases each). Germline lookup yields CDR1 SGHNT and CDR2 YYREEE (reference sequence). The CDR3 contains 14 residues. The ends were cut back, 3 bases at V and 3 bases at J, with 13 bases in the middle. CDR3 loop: CASSYRGLNYEQYF. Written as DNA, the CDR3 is TGTGCCAGCAGCTATCGGGGGCTGAACTACGAGCAGTACTTC.

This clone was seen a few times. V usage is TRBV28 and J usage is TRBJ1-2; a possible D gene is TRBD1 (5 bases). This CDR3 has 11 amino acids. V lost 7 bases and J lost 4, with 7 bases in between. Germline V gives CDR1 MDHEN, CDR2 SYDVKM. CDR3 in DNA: TGTGCCAGCACTGGGGGCTATGGCTACACCTTC. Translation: CASTGGYGYTF.

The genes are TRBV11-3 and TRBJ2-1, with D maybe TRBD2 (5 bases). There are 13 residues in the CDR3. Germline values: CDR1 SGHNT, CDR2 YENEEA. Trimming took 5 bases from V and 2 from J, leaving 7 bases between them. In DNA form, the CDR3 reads TGTGCCAGCAGCGAGGGTCCCTACAATGAGCAGTTCTTC. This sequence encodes CASSEGPYNEQFF.

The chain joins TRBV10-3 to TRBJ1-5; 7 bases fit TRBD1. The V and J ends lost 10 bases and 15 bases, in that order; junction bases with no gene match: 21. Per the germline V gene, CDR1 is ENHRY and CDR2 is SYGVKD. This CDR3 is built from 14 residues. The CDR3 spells CASGQDSPPAPAHF. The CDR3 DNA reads TGTGCCAGCGGACAGGATTCCCCCCCAGCCCCAGCGCATTTT.

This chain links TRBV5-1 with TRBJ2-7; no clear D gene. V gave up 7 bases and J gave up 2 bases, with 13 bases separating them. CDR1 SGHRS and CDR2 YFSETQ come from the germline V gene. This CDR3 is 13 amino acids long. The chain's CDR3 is CASGGITTYEQYF. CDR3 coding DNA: TGCGCCAGCGGTGGGATAACTACCTACGAGCAGTACTTC.

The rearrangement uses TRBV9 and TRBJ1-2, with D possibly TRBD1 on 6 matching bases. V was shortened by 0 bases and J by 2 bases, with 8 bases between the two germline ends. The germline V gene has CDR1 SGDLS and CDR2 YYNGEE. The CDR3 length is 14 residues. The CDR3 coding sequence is TGTGCCAGCAGCGTAGGACAGGTGAACTATGGCTACACCTTC. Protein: CASSVGQVNYGYTF.

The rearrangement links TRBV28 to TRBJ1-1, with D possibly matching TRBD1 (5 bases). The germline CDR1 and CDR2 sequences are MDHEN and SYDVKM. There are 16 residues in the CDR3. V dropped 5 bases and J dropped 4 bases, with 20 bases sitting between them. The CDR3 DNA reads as TGTGCCAGCAGTCCCTACCAACCGGGAACAGGCACTGAAGCTTTCTTT. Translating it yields CASSPYQPGTGTEAFF.

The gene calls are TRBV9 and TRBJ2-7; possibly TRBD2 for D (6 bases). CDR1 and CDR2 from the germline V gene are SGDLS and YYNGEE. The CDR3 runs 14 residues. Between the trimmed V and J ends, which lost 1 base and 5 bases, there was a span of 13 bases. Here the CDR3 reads CASSVSPGEDEQYF. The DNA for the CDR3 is TGTGCCAGCAGCGTAAGCCCCGGGGAGGACGAGCAGTACTTC.

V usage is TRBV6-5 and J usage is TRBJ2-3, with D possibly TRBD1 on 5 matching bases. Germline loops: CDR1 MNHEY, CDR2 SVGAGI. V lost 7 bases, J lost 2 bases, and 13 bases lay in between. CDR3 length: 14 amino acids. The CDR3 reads CASKGRPHTDTQYF. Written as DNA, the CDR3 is TGTGCCAGCAAGGGGCGGCCGCACACAGATACGCAGTATTTT.

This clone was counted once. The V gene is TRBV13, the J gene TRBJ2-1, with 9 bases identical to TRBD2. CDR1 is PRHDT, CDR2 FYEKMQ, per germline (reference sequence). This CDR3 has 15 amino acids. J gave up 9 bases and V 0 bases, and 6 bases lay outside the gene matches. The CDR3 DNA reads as TGTGCCAGCAGCTTAGGCAGCGGGGGGCCCCCTGAGCAGTTCTTC. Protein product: CASSLGSGGPPEQFF.

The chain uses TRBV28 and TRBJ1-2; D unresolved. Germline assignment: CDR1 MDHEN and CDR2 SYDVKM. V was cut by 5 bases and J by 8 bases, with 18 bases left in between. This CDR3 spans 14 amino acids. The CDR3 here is CASSLPGGTQGYTF. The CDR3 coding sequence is TGTGCCAGCAGTCTTCCGGGAGGTACCCAGGGCTACACCTTC.

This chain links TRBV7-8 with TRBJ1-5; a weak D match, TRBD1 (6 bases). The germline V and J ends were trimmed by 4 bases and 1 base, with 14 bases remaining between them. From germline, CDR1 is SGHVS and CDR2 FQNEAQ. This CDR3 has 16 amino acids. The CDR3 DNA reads TGTGCCAGCAGCTCATCTTGGGGACAAAGCAATCAGCCCCAGCATTTT. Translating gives CASSSSWGQSNQPQHF.

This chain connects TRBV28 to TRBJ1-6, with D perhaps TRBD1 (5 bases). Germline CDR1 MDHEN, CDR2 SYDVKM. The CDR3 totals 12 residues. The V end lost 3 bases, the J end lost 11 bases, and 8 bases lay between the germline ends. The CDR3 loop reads CASSLGGTPLHF. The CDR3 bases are TGTGCCAGCAGTTTGGGGGGGACACCCCTCCACTTT.

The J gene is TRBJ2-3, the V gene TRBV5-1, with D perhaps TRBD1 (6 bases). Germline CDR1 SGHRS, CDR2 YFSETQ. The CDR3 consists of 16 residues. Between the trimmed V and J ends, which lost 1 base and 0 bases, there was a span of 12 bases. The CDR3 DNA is TGCGCCAGCAGCTTGCGTGCAGGGGTTAGCACAGATACGCAGTATTTT. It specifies CASSLRAGVSTDTQYF.

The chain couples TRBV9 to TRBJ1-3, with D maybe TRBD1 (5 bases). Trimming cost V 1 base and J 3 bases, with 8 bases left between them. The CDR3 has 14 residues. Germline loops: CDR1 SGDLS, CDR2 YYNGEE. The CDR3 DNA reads TGTGCCAGCAGCGTACAGGGAGGTGGAAACACCATATATTTT. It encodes CASSVQGGGNTIYF. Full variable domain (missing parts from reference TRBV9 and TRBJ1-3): DSGVTQTPKHLITATGQRVTLRCSPRSGDLSVYWYQQSLDQGLQFLIQYYNGEERAKGNILERFSAQQFPDLHSELNLSSLELGDSALYFCASSVQGGGNTIYFGEGSWLTVV.

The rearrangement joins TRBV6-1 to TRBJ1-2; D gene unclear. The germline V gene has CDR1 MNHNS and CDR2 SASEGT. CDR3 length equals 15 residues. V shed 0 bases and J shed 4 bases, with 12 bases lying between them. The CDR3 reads CASSEAEILAYGYTF. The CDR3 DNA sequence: TGTGCCAGCAGTGAAGCGGAAATTTTGGCCTATGGCTACACCTTC.

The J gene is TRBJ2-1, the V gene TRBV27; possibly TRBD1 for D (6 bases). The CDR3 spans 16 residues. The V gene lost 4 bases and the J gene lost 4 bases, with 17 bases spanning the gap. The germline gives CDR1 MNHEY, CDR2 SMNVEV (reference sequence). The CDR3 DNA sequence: TGTGCCAGCAGTTCCCGGAAAGACAGGATATACAATGAGCAGTTCTTC. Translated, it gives CASSSRKDRIYNEQFF.

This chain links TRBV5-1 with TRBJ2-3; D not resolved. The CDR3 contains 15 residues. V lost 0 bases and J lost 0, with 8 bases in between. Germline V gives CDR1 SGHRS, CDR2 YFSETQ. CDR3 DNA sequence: TGCGCCAGCAGCTTGGCCTCCTCTAGCACAGATACGCAGTATTTT. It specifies CASSLASSSTDTQYF.